Listed below are T cell receptor beta chains from one sample, sequenced in a study of blood T cells in healthy people across ages. TCRdb passed the 5' RACE reads through MiXCR, listing each CDR3 protein once. The sample includes about 670,000 distinct CDR3 sequences, 40% to 45% of them seen just once. The sequenced material came from blood. The receptors were gathered from a man aged 80 or over in good health. The CDR3 runs from the conserved cysteine through the conserved F or W. Fields, in order: CDR3 DNA, CDR3 protein, clone size, V gene, D gene, J gene. A D gene is named only where the DNA matches it firmly. Not every row has a clone size; where given, it reads once, few, many or a size class.

TGTGCCAGCAGTCCACTCTCGGGAGCTAGCGGAAGACAGACCCAGTACTTC | CASSPLSGASGRQTQYF | NA | TRBV7-2 | TRBD2 | TRBJ2-5
TGCAGCGTCCGCCGGGACAGGGGGGAATGGCAGTACTTC | CSVRRDRGEWQYF | many | TRBV29-1 | TRBD1 | TRBJ2-5
TGTGCCAGCATTAAAAGCCAGGGGCTGAGCTCTGGAAACACCATATATTTT | CASIKSQGLSSGNTIYF | NA | TRBV27 | NA | TRBJ1-3
TGTGCCAGCAGCCCCTCCACGGCCAACTATGGCTACACCTTC | CASSPSTANYGYTF | NA | TRBV9 | NA | TRBJ1-2
TGTGCCAGCAGCCCCCACAGGGAGAACACTGAAGCTTTCTTT | CASSPHRENTEAFF | NA | TRBV5-4 | NA | TRBJ1-1
TGCAGTGCTATAGGAGGGAATTCCTACGAGCAGTACTTC | CSAIGGNSYEQYF | NA | TRBV20-1 | NA | TRBJ2-7
TGTGCCAGCAGTGCCTTATCGGGACAGGCAAATTCACCCCTCCACTTT | CASSALSGQANSPLHF | few | TRBV25-1 | TRBD1 | TRBJ1-6
TGTGCCAGTCACGGGAGGGCGAGCACAGATACGCAGTATTTT | CASHGRASTDTQYF | NA | TRBV12-3/TRBV12-4 | TRBD2 | TRBJ2-3
TGTGCCAGCAGCCTCCAACAGGGAATGTACCAAGAGACCCAGTACTTC | CASSLQQGMYQETQYF | NA | TRBV7-2 | NA | TRBJ2-5
TGTGCCAGCAGTTTAGCGGGAGCGGATGAGCAGTTCTTC | CASSLAGADEQFF | NA | TRBV28 | TRBD2 | TRBJ2-1
TGTGCCAGCAGTCCCTTTAGGGCTGGGTCCTACGAGCAGTACTTC | CASSPFRAGSYEQYF | few | TRBV2 | NA | TRBJ2-7
TGTGCCAGCATGCGGGGAAGGTACGAGCAGTACTTC | CASMRGRYEQYF | large | TRBV6-1 | NA | TRBJ2-7
TGTGCCAGCAGCGAGACAGGGACTAACTACAATGAGCAGTTCTTC | CASSETGTNYNEQFF | NA | TRBV2 | NA | TRBJ2-1
TGTGCCAGCAGCTCGGACAGGGGGGCGACCCAGTACTTC | CASSSDRGATQYF | NA | TRBV7-2 | TRBD1 | TRBJ2-5
TGCAGTGCCCCCACCCGACTAGCTCAGTACTTC | CSAPTRLAQYF | few | TRBV20-1 | TRBD2 | TRBJ2-7